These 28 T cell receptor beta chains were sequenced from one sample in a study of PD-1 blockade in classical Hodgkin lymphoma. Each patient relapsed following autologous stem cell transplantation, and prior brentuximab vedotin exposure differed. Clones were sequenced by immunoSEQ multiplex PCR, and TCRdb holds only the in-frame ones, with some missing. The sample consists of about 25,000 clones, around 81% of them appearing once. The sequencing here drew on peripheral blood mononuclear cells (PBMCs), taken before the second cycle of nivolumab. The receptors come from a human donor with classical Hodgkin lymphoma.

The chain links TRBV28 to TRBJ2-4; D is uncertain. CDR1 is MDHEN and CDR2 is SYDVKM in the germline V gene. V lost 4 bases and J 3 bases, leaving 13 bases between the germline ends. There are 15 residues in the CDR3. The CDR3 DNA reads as TGTGCCAGCAGTTCTTCTACGGTCGGCAAAAACATTCAGTACTTC. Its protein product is CASSSSTVGKNIQYF.

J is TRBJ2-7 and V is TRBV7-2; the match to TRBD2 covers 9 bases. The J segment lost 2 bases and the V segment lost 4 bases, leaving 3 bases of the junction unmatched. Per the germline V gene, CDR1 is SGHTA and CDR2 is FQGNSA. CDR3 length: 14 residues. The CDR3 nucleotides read TGTGCCAGCAGCTCCCCTAGCGGGACCTACGAGCAGTACTTC. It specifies CASSSPSGTYEQYF.

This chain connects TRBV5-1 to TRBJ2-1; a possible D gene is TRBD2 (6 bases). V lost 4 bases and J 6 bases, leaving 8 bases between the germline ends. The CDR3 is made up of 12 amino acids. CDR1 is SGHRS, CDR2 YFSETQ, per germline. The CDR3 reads CASSGGINEQFF. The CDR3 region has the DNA TGCGCCAGCAGCGGAGGGATCAATGAGCAGTTCTTC.

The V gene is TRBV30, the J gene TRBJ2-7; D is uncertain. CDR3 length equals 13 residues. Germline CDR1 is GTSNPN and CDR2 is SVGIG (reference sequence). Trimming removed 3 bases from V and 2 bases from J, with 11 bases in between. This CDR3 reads CAWRARSTYEQYF. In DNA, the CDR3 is TGTGCCTGGAGGGCGCGCAGCACCTACGAGCAGTACTTC.

As DNA, the CDR3 is TGTGCCAGCAGCCCCTTGGGGGTACACGAGCAGTACTTC. As protein: CASSPLGVHEQYF. This rearrangement joins TRBV11-2 to TRBJ2-7; D is tentatively TRBD1 or TRBD2 (5 bases each). The V gene's germline CDR1 is SGHAT and CDR2 FQNNGV. V was cut by 5 bases and J by 5 bases, with 13 bases left in between. The CDR3 length is 13 residues.

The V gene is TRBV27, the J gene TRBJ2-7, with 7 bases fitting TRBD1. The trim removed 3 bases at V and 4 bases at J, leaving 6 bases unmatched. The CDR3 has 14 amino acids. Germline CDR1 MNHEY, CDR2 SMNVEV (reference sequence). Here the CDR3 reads CASSLGRDSYEQYF. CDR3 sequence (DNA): TGTGCCAGCAGTTTGGGCCGGGACAGTTACGAGCAGTACTTC.

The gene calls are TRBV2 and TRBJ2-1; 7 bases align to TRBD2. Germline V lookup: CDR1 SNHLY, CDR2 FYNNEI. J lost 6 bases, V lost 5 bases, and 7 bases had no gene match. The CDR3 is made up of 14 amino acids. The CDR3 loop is CASSRSGALNEQFF. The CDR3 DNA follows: TGTGCCAGCAGTAGAAGCGGGGCTCTCAATGAGCAGTTCTTC.

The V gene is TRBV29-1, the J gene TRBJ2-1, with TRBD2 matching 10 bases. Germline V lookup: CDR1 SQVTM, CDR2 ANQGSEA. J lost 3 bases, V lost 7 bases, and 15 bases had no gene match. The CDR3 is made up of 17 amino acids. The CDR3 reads CSAGGTSVIEVYNEQFF. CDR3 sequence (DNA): TGCAGCGCCGGCGGGACTAGCGTAATTGAGGTCTACAATGAGCAGTTCTTC.

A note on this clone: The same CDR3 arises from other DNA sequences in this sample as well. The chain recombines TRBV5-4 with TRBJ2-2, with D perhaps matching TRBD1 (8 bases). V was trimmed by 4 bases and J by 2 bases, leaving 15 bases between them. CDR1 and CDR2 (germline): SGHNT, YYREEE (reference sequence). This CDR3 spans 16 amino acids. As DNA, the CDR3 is TGTGCCAGCAGCACAGACAGGGGACTAAACACCGGGGAGCTGTTTTTT. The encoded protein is CASSTDRGLNTGELFF. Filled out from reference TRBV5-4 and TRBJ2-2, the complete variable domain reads ETGVTQSPTHLIKTRGQQVTLRCSSQSGHNTVSWYQQALGQGPQFIFQYYREEENGRGNFPPRFSGLQFPNYSSELNVNALELDDSALYLCASSTDRGLNTGELFFGEGSRLTVL.

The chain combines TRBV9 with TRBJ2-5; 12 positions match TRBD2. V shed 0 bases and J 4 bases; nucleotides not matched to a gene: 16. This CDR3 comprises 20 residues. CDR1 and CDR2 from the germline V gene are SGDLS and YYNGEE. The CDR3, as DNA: TGTGCCAGCAGCGTAGGCCCTGGCACCTCGGGACTAGCGGGTGGAGAGACCCAGTACTTC. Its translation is CASSVGPGTSGLAGGETQYF.

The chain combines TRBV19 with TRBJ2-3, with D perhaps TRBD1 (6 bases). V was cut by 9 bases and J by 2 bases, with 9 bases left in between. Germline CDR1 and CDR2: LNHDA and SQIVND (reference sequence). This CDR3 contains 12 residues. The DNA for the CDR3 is TGTGCCAGCAGGGGCCTCACAGATACGCAGTATTTT. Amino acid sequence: CASRGLTDTQYF.

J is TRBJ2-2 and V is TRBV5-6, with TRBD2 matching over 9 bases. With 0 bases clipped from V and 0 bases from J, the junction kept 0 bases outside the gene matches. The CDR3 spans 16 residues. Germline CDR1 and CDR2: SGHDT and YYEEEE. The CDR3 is CASSLGLAANTGELFF. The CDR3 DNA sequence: TGTGCCAGCAGCTTGGGACTAGCGGCGAACACCGGGGAGCTGTTTTTT.

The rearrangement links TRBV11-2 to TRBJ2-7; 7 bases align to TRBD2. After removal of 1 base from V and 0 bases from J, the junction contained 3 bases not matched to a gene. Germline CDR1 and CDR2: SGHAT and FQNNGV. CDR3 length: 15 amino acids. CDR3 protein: CASSLGGGSSYEQYF. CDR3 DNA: TGTGCCAGCAGCTTAGGGGGGGGAAGCTCCTACGAGCAGTACTTC.

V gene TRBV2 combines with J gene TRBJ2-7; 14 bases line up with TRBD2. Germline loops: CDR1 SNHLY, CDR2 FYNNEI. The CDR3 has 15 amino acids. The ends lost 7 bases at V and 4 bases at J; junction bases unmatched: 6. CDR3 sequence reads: CASTATSGGGYEQYF. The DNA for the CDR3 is TGTGCCAGCACCGCGACTAGCGGGGGGGGGTACGAGCAGTACTTC.

In DNA, the CDR3 is TGCGCCAGCAGACCCGGGACCTCGTCTAATTCACCCCTCCACTTT. It encodes CASRPGTSSNSPLHF. This chain connects TRBV5-1 to TRBJ1-6; weak D call: TRBD1 (5 bases). Germline V gives CDR1 SGHRS, CDR2 YFSETQ. CDR3 length: 15 amino acids. The ends were cut back, 5 bases at V and 6 bases at J, with 15 bases in the middle.

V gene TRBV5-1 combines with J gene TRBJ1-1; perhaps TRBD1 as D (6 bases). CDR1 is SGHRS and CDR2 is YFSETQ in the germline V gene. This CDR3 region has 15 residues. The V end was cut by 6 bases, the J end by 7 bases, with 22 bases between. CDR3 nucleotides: TGCGCCAGCACCTCCGTTGGGGGGGCGCTTGATGAAGCTTTCTTT. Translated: CASTSVGGALDEAFF.

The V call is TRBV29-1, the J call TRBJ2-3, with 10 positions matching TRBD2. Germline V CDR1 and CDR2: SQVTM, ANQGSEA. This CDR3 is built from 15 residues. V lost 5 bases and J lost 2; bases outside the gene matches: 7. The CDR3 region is CSVTRTSGHTDTQYF. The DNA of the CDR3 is TGCAGCGTTACCAGGACTAGCGGACACACAGATACGCAGTATTTT.

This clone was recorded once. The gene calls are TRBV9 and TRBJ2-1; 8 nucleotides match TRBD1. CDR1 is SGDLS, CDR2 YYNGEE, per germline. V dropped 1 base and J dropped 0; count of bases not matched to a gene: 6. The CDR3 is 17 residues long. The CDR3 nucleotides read TGTGCCAGCAGCGTACGGGACAGGCGGAGCTCCTACAATGAGCAGTTCTTC. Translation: CASSVRDRRSSYNEQFF.

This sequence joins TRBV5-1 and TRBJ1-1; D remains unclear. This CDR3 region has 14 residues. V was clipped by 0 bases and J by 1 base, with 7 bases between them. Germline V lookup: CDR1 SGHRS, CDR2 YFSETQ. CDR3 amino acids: CASSLGGQNTEAFF. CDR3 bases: TGCGCCAGCAGCTTGGGAGGGCAGAACACTGAAGCTTTCTTT.

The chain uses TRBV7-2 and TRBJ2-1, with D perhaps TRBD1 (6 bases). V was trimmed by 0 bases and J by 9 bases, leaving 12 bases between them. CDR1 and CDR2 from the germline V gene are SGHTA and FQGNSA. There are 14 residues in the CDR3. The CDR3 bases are TGTGCCAGCAGCTTAGCATTTATGGGGGCTGAGCAGTTCTTC. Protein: CASSLAFMGAEQFF.

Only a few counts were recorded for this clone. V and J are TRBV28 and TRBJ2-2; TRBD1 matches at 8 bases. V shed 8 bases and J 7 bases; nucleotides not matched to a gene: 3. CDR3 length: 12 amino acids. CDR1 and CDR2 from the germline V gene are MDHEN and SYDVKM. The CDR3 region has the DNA TGTGCCAGCCTCGGGACAGGCGGGGAGCTGTTTTTT. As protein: CASLGTGGELFF.

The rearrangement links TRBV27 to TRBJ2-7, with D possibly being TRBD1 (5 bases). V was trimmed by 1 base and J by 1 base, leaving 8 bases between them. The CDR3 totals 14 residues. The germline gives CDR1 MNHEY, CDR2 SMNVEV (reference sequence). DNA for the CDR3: TGTGCCAGCAGTTTATTGGGGCTATCCTACGAGCAGTACTTC. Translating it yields CASSLLGLSYEQYF.

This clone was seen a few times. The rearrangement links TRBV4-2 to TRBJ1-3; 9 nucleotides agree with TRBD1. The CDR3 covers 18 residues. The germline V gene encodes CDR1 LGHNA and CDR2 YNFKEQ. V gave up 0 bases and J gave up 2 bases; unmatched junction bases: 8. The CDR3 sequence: CASSQDLTGGSTGNTIYF. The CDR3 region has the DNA TGTGCCAGCAGCCAAGATCTGACAGGGGGTTCTACTGGAAACACCATATATTTT.

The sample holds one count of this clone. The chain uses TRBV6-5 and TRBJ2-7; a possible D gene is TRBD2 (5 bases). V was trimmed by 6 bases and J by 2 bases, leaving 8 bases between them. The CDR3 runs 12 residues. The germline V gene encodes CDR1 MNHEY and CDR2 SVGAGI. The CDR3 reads CASSPGTYEQYF. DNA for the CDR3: TGTGCCAGCAGCCCCGGGACCTACGAGCAGTACTTC.

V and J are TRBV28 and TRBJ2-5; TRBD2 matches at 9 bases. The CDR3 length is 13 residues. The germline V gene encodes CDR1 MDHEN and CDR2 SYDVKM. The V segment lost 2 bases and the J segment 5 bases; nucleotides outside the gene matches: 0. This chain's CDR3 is CASSLSGRETQYF. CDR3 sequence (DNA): TGTGCCAGCAGTTTAAGCGGGAGGGAGACCCAGTACTTC.

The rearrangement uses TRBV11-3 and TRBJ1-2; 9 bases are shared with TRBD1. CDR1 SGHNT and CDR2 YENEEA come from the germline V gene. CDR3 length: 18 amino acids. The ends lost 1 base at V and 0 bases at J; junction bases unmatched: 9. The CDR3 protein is CASSLVSGGQGPNYGYTF. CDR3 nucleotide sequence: TGTGCCAGCAGCTTAGTCTCGGGGGGACAGGGCCCTAACTATGGCTACACCTTC.

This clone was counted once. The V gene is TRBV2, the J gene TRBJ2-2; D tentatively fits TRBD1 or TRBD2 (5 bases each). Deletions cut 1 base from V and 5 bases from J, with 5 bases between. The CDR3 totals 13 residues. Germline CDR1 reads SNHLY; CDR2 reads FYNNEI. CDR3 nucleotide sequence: TGTGCCAGCAGTGAAGGGGGGACCGGGGAGCTGTTTTTT. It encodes CASSEGGTGELFF.

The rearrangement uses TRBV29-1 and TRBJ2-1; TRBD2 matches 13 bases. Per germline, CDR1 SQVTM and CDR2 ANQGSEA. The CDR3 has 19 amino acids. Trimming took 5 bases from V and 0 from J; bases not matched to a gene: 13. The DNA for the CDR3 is TGCAGCGTTCCGACTAGCGGGGGGTTCCACCCGAGCTCCTACAATGAGCAGTTCTTC. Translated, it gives CSVPTSGGFHPSSYNEQFF.